This T cell receptor beta chain was captured in a study of beta chain features in type 1 diabetes (dated by TCRdb to the late 2010s). A note on the overall study: Mean age, gender distribution, total cell number and subset yield did not differ between patients and healthy donors. A total of approximately 100 million sorted cells were examined across all samples, and the number of cells per subset was strongly correlated with RNA yield. In the study, TCRB repertoires of sorted circulating CD4+ T cell subsets from recently diagnosed type 1 diabetes patients were compared with those of matched healthy donors. Whereas all 30 or so donors provided naive and central memory subsets, regulatory and stem cell-like memory subsets were isolated from just 8 patients and about 8 healthy donors.

As regards this clone: Its antigen target is currently unknown. No base quality values were provided; no much bigger clone lies one nucleotide off.

The entire amount of isolated RNA was reverse transcribed using the High Capacity cDNA Reverse Transcription Kit, so the sequenced TCRB transcripts were expressed ones. Deep immunoSEQ sequencing was applied to naive, central memory and regulatory T cell samples, giving an average of about 3.4 million total reads per sample. After sorted cells were lysed in RLT buffer, RNA was extracted with DNase-treated RNeasy Micro or Mini kits, with the choice depending on cell number. Each cell subset was processed on its own to prevent cross-contamination, while patient and healthy donor samples were processed together. The immunoSEQ multiplex PCR was used to amplify TCRB sequences from cDNA, yielding 87-bp fragments that span the CDR3 region. Sequencing of the amplicons was performed on the Illumina HiSeq platform. The original methods were these. PCR bias was corrected computationally using synthetic template baselines, and reads within Hamming distance 2 were collapsed, with unmergeable singletons discarded. Reads were aligned to IMGT to assign V, D and J genes, CDR3 length, and insertions or deletions at six rearrangement sites. Within each subset, clonotype counts were normalized to sorted cell number, after which true diversity and Gini coefficients were computed with the tcR R package. The overlap coefficient, calculated on TCRB nucleotide sequences, was used to measure repertoire sharing. As a proxy for the pre-selection repertoire, out-of-frame TCRB sequences from naive cells were analyzed. Not all clones reach the TCRdb copy of this immuneACCESS table, which keeps in-frame sequences only. Checked studies attribute under half of the gap to unresolved V genes and leave the rest unexplained. The DNA gave D and trimming, while V, J and clone size come from that table. Counted in this sample were about 900,000 clones; 17% of them appeared once. The ten largest clones represent 0.02% to 0.025% of the sample.

The paper as a whole reports these results and caveats: Because cDNA was sequenced instead of genomic DNA, highly expressing activated cells could be over-represented, though the groups showed no difference in activation or CD3 levels. The naive, central memory and regulatory TCRB repertoires appeared to resemble one another more closely among patients than among healthy donors. Type 1 diabetes patients showed a moderate but significant shortening of TCRB CDR3 length in all four CD4+ subsets. Shorter templates might be favored by PCR, yet because patient and control samples were amplified and corrected together, any such skew would affect both groups equally. At VDJ recombination sites, patients with type 1 diabetes made fewer insertions and deleted more nucleotides, a pattern implying thymic rearrangement abnormalities. HLA sub-analyses involved small numbers of individuals, so any influence of HLA type on TCRB rearrangement remained unresolved.

The V and J ends are trimmed by 6 bases and 1 base, leaving 16 bases between them. The CDR3 runs 15 residues from the cysteine to the phenylalanine. The retained sequence is limited to the CDR3, 45 bases, with the frame set at the first base. The germline V gene encodes CDR1 MNHEY and CDR2 SMNVEV (reference sequence). A single peripheral blood draw of about 116 mL on average was collected from each donor into heparinised tubes. A BD FACSAria II was used to sort naive, central memory, regulatory and stem cell-like memory CD4+ T cells with a panel that included CD45RO, CCR7, CD25, CD127, CD95 and CD27. Purity was above 98% for every sorted population. PBMCs were isolated right away by Lymphoprep density gradient centrifugation and were stained directly, without culture. So that batch effects would be minimized, each experiment stained and sorted samples in pairs, pairing one healthy donor with one patient.

Recombination linked TRBV27 to TRBJ2-7, with no confident D gene call. This sequence was found in a woman aged 18 to 35 in good health. The specimen was naive CD4+ T cells from blood. The sample's cell subset or site label, in plain terms: true naive CD4+ T cells. The CDR3 region reads CASSSRMGGSYEQYF. At the DNA level, the sequence is TGTGCCAGCAGCTCACGGATGGGTGGGTCCTACGAGCAGTACTTC.